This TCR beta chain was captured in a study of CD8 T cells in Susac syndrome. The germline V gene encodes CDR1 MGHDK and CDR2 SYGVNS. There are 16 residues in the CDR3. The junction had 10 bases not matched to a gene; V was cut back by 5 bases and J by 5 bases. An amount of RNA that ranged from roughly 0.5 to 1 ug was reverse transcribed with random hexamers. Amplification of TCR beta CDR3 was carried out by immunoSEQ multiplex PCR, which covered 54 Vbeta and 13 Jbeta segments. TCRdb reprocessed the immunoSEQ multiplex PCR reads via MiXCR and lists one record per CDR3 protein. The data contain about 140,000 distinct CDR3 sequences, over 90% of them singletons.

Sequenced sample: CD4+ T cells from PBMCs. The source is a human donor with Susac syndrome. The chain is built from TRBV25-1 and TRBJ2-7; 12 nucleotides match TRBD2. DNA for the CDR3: TGTGCCAGCAGTACTCGGGCTAGCGGGAGGGTGAACGAGCAGTACTTC. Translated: CASSTRASGRVNEQYF.